This T cell receptor (beta chain) came from a study of T cells in localized non-small cell lung cancer. Some clones are missing from TCRdb's copy, which holds only in-frame ones; the method was immunoSEQ multiplex PCR. The sample yields about 25,000 clones, 75% to 90% seen once. To note about this clone: Its antigen is currently unknown.

V dropped 3 bases and J dropped 6 bases, with 17 bases sitting between them. Germline lookup yields CDR1 SNHLY and CDR2 FYNNEI. This CDR3 region has 15 residues. Overall study results and limits: Clonality of T cells reached its maximum in uninvolved adjacent lung, surpassing tumor. Those with higher blood T cell density had longer overall survival. Because researchers sequenced only one region of the tumor, heterogeneity is still possible. Adjacent lung tissue had a median roughly 55 of the top 100 clones found in the tumor.

The V and J genes are TRBV2 and TRBJ1-2; D possibly corresponds to TRBD1 (6 bases). The source is a male donor aged 60 or over with stage II squamous cell lung carcinoma. The source material was peripheral blood, sampled before any cancer treatment. This CDR3 reads CASSEGRGNSDGYTF. In DNA form, the CDR3 reads TGTGCCAGCAGTGAGGGTAGGGGGAATAGTGATGGCTACACCTTC.